This T cell receptor beta chain is drawn from a study of Ad26.COV2.S vaccination and SARS-CoV-2 variants. Study-wide context: The Ad26.COV2.S arm of the COV1001 trial was where the donor was placed. Intramuscular Ad26.COV2.S at 5x10^10 or 1x10^11 viral particles. Whole-study findings and limits: Breadth of non-spike TCRs did not differ between vaccinees and placebo recipients.

Germline CDR1 is SGHDN and CDR2 is FVKESK. CDR3 length: 13 residues. V was trimmed by 4 bases and J by 5 bases, leaving 11 bases between them. Comment on this clone: What it binds is not known.

Treatment reported: approximately 18 received Ad26.COV2.S at low or high dose, single or two shots; about 5 received placebo; per-sample allocation not given. Following the first vaccine or placebo injection, samples were taken on day 63. The sample came from a Boston adult aged 18-55 years. TCRdb's table, derived via immunoSEQ multiplex PCR, lists solely in-frame clones and lacks some. In the table there are some 320,000 clones, roughly 80% of which are singletons. J is TRBJ1-2 and V is TRBV14; D remains ambiguous. The material sequenced was peripheral blood, taken in a trial of Ad26.COV2.S vaccine versus placebo. This clonotype originated in a person aged 18-60 years who received the Ad26.COV2.S COVID-19 vaccine or a placebo. CDR3 in DNA: TGTGCCAGCAGCCTATCACCGGGGTATGGCTACACCTTC. Its translation is CASSLSPGYGYTF. Full variable domain (remainder filled in from reference TRBV14 and TRBJ1-2): EAGVTQFPSHSVIEKGQTVTLRCDPISGHDNLYWYRRVMGKEIKFLLHFVKESKQDESGMPNNRFLAERTGGTYSTLKVQPAELEDSGVYFCASSLSPGYGYTFGSGTRLTVV.